These 12 T cell receptor beta chains came from one sample sequenced in a study of cytomegalovirus exposure and HLA in healthy donors. Sequenced by immunoSEQ multiplex PCR; TCRdb stores in-frame clones only, minus some. This sample yields 250,000 or so clones, of which 90% are seen a single time; under 0.4% belongs to the top ten. Sequencing was performed on PBMCs. The receptors derive from a woman between 18 and 29 years old in good health and CMV-seronegative.

This clone was recorded only once. The chain couples TRBV11-2 to TRBJ2-3; D is possibly TRBD1 (6 bases). V shed 5 bases and J shed 0 bases, with 12 bases lying between them. Germline loops: CDR1 SGHAT, CDR2 FQNNGV. The CDR3 has 15 amino acids. The CDR3 region is CASSPGTRSTDTQYF. The CDR3 DNA follows: TGTGCCAGCAGCCCCGGGACAAGGAGCACAGATACGCAGTATTTT.

This chain joins TRBV6-6 and TRBJ1-2; no definite D call. The CDR3 is 13 residues long. Germline lookup yields CDR1 MNHNY and CDR2 SVGAGI (reference sequence). The germline V and J ends were trimmed by 5 bases and 5 bases, with 12 bases remaining between them. Here the CDR3 DNA reads TGTGCCAGCAGTCCCCGGACGGGGTATGGCTACACCTTC. Its translation is CASSPRTGYGYTF.

The genes are TRBV4-1 and TRBJ2-7; 8 bases map to TRBD2. V was clipped by 2 bases and J by 2 bases; unmatched bases: 5. From germline, CDR1 is MGHRA and CDR2 YSYEKL. This CDR3 is built from 15 residues. This CDR3 is CASSQIRGGTYEQYF. For the CDR3, the DNA is TGCGCCAGCAGCCAAATACGGGGGGGAACCTACGAGCAGTACTTC.

In nucleotides, the CDR3 is TGTGCCAGCGCTAGGGACAGGGGTGCCACCTACGAGCAGTACGTC. This codes for CASARDRGATYEQYV. The chain couples TRBV6-6 to TRBJ2-7; 10 bases are a match to TRBD1. This CDR3 contains 15 residues. CDR1 is MNHNY, CDR2 SVGAGI, per germline (reference sequence). After removal of 8 bases from V and 2 bases from J, the junction contained 9 bases not matched to a gene.

The genes are TRBV28 and TRBJ1-4; TRBD1 aligns across 9 bases. This CDR3 spans 16 amino acids. Germline V gene sequence: CDR1 MDHEN, CDR2 SYDVKM. V was clipped by 2 bases and J by 8 bases; unmatched bases: 9. DNA of the CDR3: TGTGCCAGCAGTTTACCTCCGGGACAGGGTGGGGAAAAACTGTTTTTT. This gives the protein CASSLPPGQGGEKLFF.

This rearrangement joins TRBV7-6 to TRBJ2-5; D gene uncertain. The CDR3 length is 14 residues. CDR1 is SGHVS, CDR2 FNYEAQ, per germline. Trimming removed 1 base from V and 8 bases from J, with 14 bases in between. The CDR3, as DNA: TGTGCCAGCAGCTTAGGGGCCGTGGGCGTTACCCAGTACTTC. Its protein is CASSLGAVGVTQYF.

The CDR3 sequence is CASSLGTGSNQPQHF. Here the CDR3 DNA reads TGTGCCAGCTCACTGGGGACAGGGAGCAATCAGCCCCAGCATTTT. This chain connects TRBV18 to TRBJ1-5; TRBD1 matches at 9 bases. The germline V gene encodes CDR1 KGHSH and CDR2 LQKENI. The J segment lost 1 base and the V segment lost 4 bases, leaving 2 bases of the junction unmatched. This CDR3 has 15 residues. Looking up the rest from reference TRBV18 and TRBJ1-5 gives the full variable domain: NAGVMQNPRHLVRRRGQEARLRCSPMKGHSHVYWYRQLPEEGLKFMVYLQKENIIDESGMPKERFSAEFPKEGPSILRIQQVVRGDSAAYFCASSLGTGSNQPQHFGDGTRLSIL.

This clone has only a few counts. V is TRBV6-1 and J is TRBJ1-4; 10 bases line up with TRBD1. V shed 8 bases, J shed 8 bases, and the junction held 5 bases outside the gene matches. CDR1 is MNHNS, CDR2 SASEGT, per germline. CDR3 length: 13 residues. In DNA, the CDR3 is TGTGCCAGCCAGGGACAGGGGATGGAAAAACTGTTTTTT. Translated, it gives CASQGQGMEKLFF.

The chain employs TRBV15 and TRBJ2-1; no definite D call. Germline V CDR1 and CDR2: LNHNV, YYDKDF (reference sequence). The CDR3 spans 18 residues. V was pared by 1 base and J by 0 bases, with 16 bases between. CDR3 coding DNA: TGTGCCACCAGCAGAGTATCCCGACGGAGCAGCTCCTACAATGAGCAGTTCTTC. Its protein product is CATSRVSRRSSSYNEQFF.

The V and J genes are TRBV28 and TRBJ2-7; 7 nucleotides line up with TRBD1. This CDR3 is built from 15 residues. The V gene's germline CDR1 is MDHEN and CDR2 SYDVKM. The J segment lost 4 bases and the V segment lost 2 bases, leaving 8 bases of the junction unmatched. The CDR3 DNA reads TGTGCCAGCAGTTTAAGCCGGGACAGAAAATACGAGCAGTACGTC. Translated, it gives CASSLSRDRKYEQYV.

The chain links TRBV27 to TRBJ1-2; 7 bases align to TRBD1. With V trimmed by 6 bases and J by 7 bases, 11 bases remained unmatched. The CDR3 is made up of 14 amino acids. Per the germline V gene, CDR1 is MNHEY and CDR2 is SMNVEV (reference sequence). Here the CDR3 reads CASSPSGTVRGYTF. In DNA, the CDR3 is TGTGCCAGCAGCCCATCCGGGACAGTACGTGGCTACACCTTC.

The chain combines TRBV7-9 with TRBJ2-3; 10 nucleotides match TRBD2. The CDR3 runs to 15 residues. Germline CDR1 SEHNR, CDR2 FQNEAQ (reference sequence). V was clipped by 8 bases and J by 8 bases; unmatched bases: 13. CDR3 protein: CASHSSGGAYATQYF. In DNA form, the CDR3 reads TGTGCCAGCCATTCGAGCGGGGGGGCCTATGCTACGCAGTATTTT.